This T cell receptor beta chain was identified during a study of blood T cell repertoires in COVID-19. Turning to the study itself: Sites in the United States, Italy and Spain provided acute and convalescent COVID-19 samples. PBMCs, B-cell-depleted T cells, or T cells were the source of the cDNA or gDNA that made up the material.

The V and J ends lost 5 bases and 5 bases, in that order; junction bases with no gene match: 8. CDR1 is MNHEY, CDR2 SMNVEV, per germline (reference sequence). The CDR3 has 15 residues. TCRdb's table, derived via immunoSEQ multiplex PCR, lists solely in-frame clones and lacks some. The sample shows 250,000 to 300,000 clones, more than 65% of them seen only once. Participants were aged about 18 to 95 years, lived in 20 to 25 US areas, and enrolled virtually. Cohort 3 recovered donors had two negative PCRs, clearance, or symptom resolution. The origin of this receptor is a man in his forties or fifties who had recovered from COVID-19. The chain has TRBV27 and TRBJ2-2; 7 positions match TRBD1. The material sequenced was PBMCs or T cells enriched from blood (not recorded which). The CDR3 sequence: CASSAGTEITGELFF. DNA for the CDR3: TGTGCCAGCAGTGCCGGGACAGAGATTACCGGGGAGCTGTTTTTT.